This is a list of T cell receptor beta chains from one sample in a study of blood T cells in healthy people across ages. TCRdb used MiXCR to reprocess the 5' RACE reads, holding one entry per CDR3 protein. The sample lists more than 500,000 distinct CDR3 sequences; about 26% were seen once. The data were also submitted as part of a second study, on T cells of mothers and their children.

The specimen sequenced was blood. The source is a boy younger than 10 in good health. Both conserved end residues are part of each CDR3. Fields, in order: CDR3 protein, CDR3 DNA, clone size, V gene, CDR3 length, D gene, J gene. D genes are given only for firm matches. Size tells how often a clone was seen (once, few, many) or the class of an expanded clone, and some rows leave it out.

cdr3_aa: CASSLSSRSLGEQYF
cdr3_nt: TGTGCCAGCAGTTTATCGTCCAGGTCGTTGGGCGAGCAGTACTTC
clone_size: -
v_call: TRBV27
cdr3_length: 15
d_call: -
j_call: TRBJ2-7

cdr3_aa: CASSPPENPNTEAFF
cdr3_nt: TGTGCCAGCAGTCCCCCCGAAAATCCGAACACTGAAGCTTTCTTT
clone_size: few
v_call: TRBV5-5
cdr3_length: 15
d_call: -
j_call: TRBJ1-1

cdr3_aa: CASSLASGRAFNEQFF
cdr3_nt: TGTGCCAGCAGTTTAGCTAGCGGGAGGGCATTCAATGAGCAGTTCTTC
clone_size: few
v_call: TRBV27
cdr3_length: 16
d_call: TRBD2
j_call: TRBJ2-1

cdr3_aa: CASSRRPSAGEETQYF
cdr3_nt: TGCGCCAGCAGCCGAAGACCGTCCGCGGGAGAAGAGACCCAGTACTTC
clone_size: few
v_call: TRBV5-1
cdr3_length: 16
d_call: TRBD2
j_call: TRBJ2-5

cdr3_aa: CASSYLSGNEQFF
cdr3_nt: TGTGCCAGCAGCTACCTTAGCGGGAATGAGCAGTTCTTC
clone_size: -
v_call: TRBV11-3
cdr3_length: 13
d_call: TRBD2
j_call: TRBJ2-1

cdr3_aa: CAISEGQGPAYGYTF
cdr3_nt: TGTGCCATCAGTGAAGGACAGGGCCCTGCCTATGGCTACACCTTC
clone_size: -
v_call: TRBV10-3
cdr3_length: 15
d_call: TRBD1
j_call: TRBJ1-2

cdr3_aa: CASSQGGTGIYEQYF
cdr3_nt: TGTGCCAGCAGCCAAGGCGGGACAGGGATCTACGAGCAGTACTTC
clone_size: few
v_call: TRBV3-1
cdr3_length: 15
d_call: TRBD1
j_call: TRBJ2-7

cdr3_aa: CASSVRTSWYQETQYF
cdr3_nt: TGTGCCAGCAGCGTCCGGACTAGCTGGTACCAAGAGACCCAGTACTTC
clone_size: few
v_call: TRBV7-9
cdr3_length: 16
d_call: TRBD2
j_call: TRBJ2-5

cdr3_aa: CASSVENRKEGGEKLFF
cdr3_nt: TGTGCCAGCAGCGTAGAGAATAGGAAGGAGGGGGGTGAAAAACTGTTTTTT
clone_size: -
v_call: TRBV9
cdr3_length: 17
d_call: -
j_call: TRBJ1-4

cdr3_aa: CAILPWAGDEQFLAKNIQYF
cdr3_nt: TGTGCCATCCTACCATGGGCCGGAGACGAACAATTCTTAGCCAAAAACATTCAGTACTTC
clone_size: few
v_call: TRBV24-1
cdr3_length: 20
d_call: -
j_call: TRBJ2-4

cdr3_aa: CASGIQGSSGELFF
cdr3_nt: TGTGCCAGCGGCATACAGGGAAGTTCCGGGGAGCTGTTTTTT
clone_size: few
v_call: TRBV28
cdr3_length: 14
d_call: -
j_call: TRBJ2-2

cdr3_aa: CASSYFAPAGGKNIQYF
cdr3_nt: TGTGCCAGCAGTTACTTTGCACCAGCGGGGGGCAAAAACATTCAGTACTTC
clone_size: -
v_call: TRBV6-2/TRBV6-3
cdr3_length: 17
d_call: TRBD2
j_call: TRBJ2-4

cdr3_aa: CASSEGVAASHEQFF
cdr3_nt: TGTGCCAGCAGCGAGGGGGTAGCAGCTTCACACGAGCAGTTCTTC
clone_size: -
v_call: TRBV9
cdr3_length: 15
d_call: -
j_call: TRBJ2-1

cdr3_aa: CSARASPPTAADTQYF
cdr3_nt: TGCAGTGCTAGGGCGTCGCCTCCAACGGCGGCAGATACGCAGTATTTT
clone_size: -
v_call: TRBV20-1
cdr3_length: 16
d_call: -
j_call: TRBJ2-3

cdr3_aa: CASSLTGTGGFETQYF
cdr3_nt: TGTGCCAGCAGCCTAACCGGGACAGGGGGCTTCGAGACCCAGTACTTC
clone_size: many
v_call: TRBV7-6
cdr3_length: 16
d_call: TRBD1
j_call: TRBJ2-5

cdr3_aa: CASSLYTGGGNIQYF
cdr3_nt: TGTGCCAGCAGCCTCTACACGGGAGGAGGGAACATTCAGTACTTC
clone_size: few
v_call: TRBV3-1
cdr3_length: 15
d_call: TRBD2
j_call: TRBJ2-4

cdr3_aa: CASSPRDSNSPLHF
cdr3_nt: TGTGCCAGCTCACCCCGGGACAGCAATTCACCCCTCCACTTT
clone_size: -
v_call: TRBV18
cdr3_length: 14
d_call: TRBD1
j_call: TRBJ1-6

cdr3_aa: CASSVGDGAYEQYF
cdr3_nt: TGTGCCAGCAGCGTGGGGGACGGGGCCTACGAGCAGTACTTC
clone_size: few
v_call: TRBV9
cdr3_length: 14
d_call: -
j_call: TRBJ2-7

cdr3_aa: CASSSVNEKLFF
cdr3_nt: TGTGCCAGCAGCTCGGTTAATGAAAAACTGTTTTTT
clone_size: few
v_call: TRBV7-9
cdr3_length: 12
d_call: -
j_call: TRBJ1-4

cdr3_aa: CASSYRGEAEKLFF
cdr3_nt: TGTGCCAGCAGTTACCGGGGGGAGGCTGAAAAACTGTTTTTT
clone_size: -
v_call: TRBV6-6
cdr3_length: 14
d_call: -
j_call: TRBJ1-4

cdr3_aa: CASSLTGWQPQHF
cdr3_nt: TGTGCCAGCAGTTTAACCGGGTGGCAGCCCCAGCATTTT
clone_size: -
v_call: TRBV27
cdr3_length: 13
d_call: -
j_call: TRBJ1-5

cdr3_aa: CASSYVTGAVAGRLYEQYF
cdr3_nt: TGTGCCAGCAGTTACGTTACAGGGGCAGTAGCGGGGCGTCTCTACGAGCAGTACTTC
clone_size: few
v_call: TRBV6-5
cdr3_length: 19
d_call: -
j_call: TRBJ2-7